Listed below are T cell receptor beta chains from one sample, sequenced in a study of blood T cell repertoires in COVID-19. Generated by immunoSEQ multiplex PCR, the TCRdb table keeps only in-frame clones and is missing some. The sample records around 99,000 clones, approximately 90% being singletons. The specimen was peripheral blood. Every receptor here comes from a woman aged 25 to 39 with acute or convalescent COVID-19. CDR3s include the opening cysteine and the closing phenylalanine or tryptophan.

J,length,V,CDR3
TRBJ2-1,16,TRBV28,CASSLFGGRFFDEQFF
TRBJ2-5,18,TRBV29-1,CSAERLELAGGPGETQYF
TRBJ2-5,13,TRBV2,CASTQGLRETQYF
TRBJ1-4,19,TRBV7-9,CASSLALSDRASRWEKLFF
TRBJ1-6,16,TRBV5-1,CASSAQTGQGNSPLHF
TRBJ2-5,16,TRBV4-3,CASSQVWAGDEETQYF
TRBJ1-2,14,TRBV28,CASRKDRLIYGYTF
TRBJ1-2,16,TRBV9,CASSVGTGGRVYGYTF
TRBJ2-7,15,TRBV6-5,CATKRLAGAAYEQYF
TRBJ1-3,14,TRBV6-6,CASSPGGFGNTIYF
TRBJ1-1,14,TRBV3-1/TRBV3-2,CASSYYRESTEAFF
TRBJ1-2,16,TRBV28,CASSLGPPINNYGYTF
TRBJ2-4,16,TRBV7-8,CASSIDRVPRHSVQYF
TRBJ2-1,16,TRBV28,CASSPPGLSSYNEQFF
TRBJ1-6,14,TRBV7-9,CASSRDSYNSPLHF
TRBJ1-1,16,TRBV5-8,CASSLDRGGKVTEAFF
TRBJ2-3,16,TRBV9,CASSVEGSGRGDTQYF
TRBJ1-3,14,TRBV5-6,CASSLSQDGNTIYF
TRBJ2-1,15,TRBV6-6,CASNLAGGGHNEQFF
TRBJ1-6,13,TRBV6-4,CASSDSGRGPLHF
TRBJ1-4,13,TRBV6-1,CASSEPVREKLFF
TRBJ2-7,20,TRBV6-6,CASSPAPPVAGGTITYEQYF
TRBJ1-2,14,TRBV5-1,CASRATGGAYGYTF
TRBJ1-2,14,TRBV30,CAWWRVRNNYGYTF
TRBJ2-7,14,TRBV24-1,CATSETGVYYEQYF
TRBJ2-5,17,TRBV3-1/TRBV3-2,CASSTGWRLAKQETQYF
TRBJ2-5,16,TRBV11-3,CASSLPRISAPRTQYF
TRBJ2-7,14,TRBV9,CASSVSPRAGEQYF
TRBJ2-1,16,TRBV18,CASSPGTGGSYNEQFF
TRBJ1-2,15,TRBV11-3,CASSLSQASRHGYTF
TRBJ1-5,14,TRBV28,CASSLGTGGQPQHF
TRBJ2-7,15,TRBV6-2/TRBV6-3,CASSYSEGIAYEQYF
TRBJ2-7,11,TRBV13,CASSFRHEQYF
TRBJ1-1,15,TRBV2,CASSERLDRGQSHFF
TRBJ2-1,17,TRBV29-1,CSAYLGASGRYANEQFF
TRBJ2-6,15,TRBV12-5,CASGLAGTGANVLTF
TRBJ2-6,15,TRBV28,CASSFPGAGANVLTF
TRBJ1-2,17,TRBV11-3,CASSLVPRLGANYGYTF
TRBJ1-2,15,TRBV19,CASSPSGGLADGYTF
TRBJ1-1,14,TRBV24-1,CATSDRGSNTEAFF
TRBJ1-1,15,TRBV18,CASSPQGQGAFRAFF
TRBJ1-4,13,TRBV28,CASSTGLVEKLFF
TRBJ2-1,14,TRBV4-2,CASSQDSALNEQFF
TRBJ2-1,18,TRBV4-3,CASSQGSSGVPSYNEQFF
TRBJ2-1,20,TRBV4-3,CASSQDQSGWAGGAYNEQFF
TRBJ2-2,18,TRBV9,CASSVNLAGGPNTGELFF
TRBJ1-3,14,TRBV5-4,CASTTGSSGNTIYF
TRBJ1-4,14,TRBV28,CASSGTGIDEKLFF
TRBJ2-5,15,TRBV11-3,CASSRGQGSWETQYF
TRBJ1-5,15,TRBV30,CAWSGGGNGNQPQHF
TRBJ1-6,16,TRBV7-2,CASSLKTGHQHSPLHF
TRBJ2-7,14,TRBV28,CASSFLAGGDEQYF
TRBJ2-2,14,TRBV5-4,CASSYGSGGGELFF
TRBJ1-1,15,TRBV30,CAWSVRDRVYTEAFF